One and the same sample provided the 3 T cell receptor beta chains below, sequenced in a study of T cell responses to AZD1222 COVID-19 vaccine. Libraries were prepared by immunoSEQ multiplex PCR; TCRdb keeps only in-frame clonotypes and omits some of them. The sample contains about 110,000 clones, about 85% of which appear only once. The specimen comprised peripheral blood, sampled 28 days after the second AZD1222 dose. The source is an adult who received the AZD1222 COVID-19 vaccine.

V and J are TRBV19 and TRBJ2-3; maybe TRBD2 (6 bases). The CDR3 runs to 13 residues. CDR1 LNHDA and CDR2 SQIVND come from the germline V gene (reference sequence). V shed 5 bases and J shed 6 bases, with 12 bases lying between them. Written as DNA, the CDR3 is TGTGCCAGTAGTGCTTTACTAGCCGATACGCAGTATTTT. Translation: CASSALLADTQYF.

This clone has only one observation. The chain combines TRBV3-1 (or the pseudogene TRBV3-2) with TRBJ2-7, with TRBD2 identical over 13 bases. With V trimmed by 2 bases and J by 8 bases, 6 bases remained unmatched. This CDR3 is 15 amino acids long. Germline CDR1 LGHDT, CDR2 YNNKEL (reference sequence). The CDR3 spells CASSQTSGRASQQYF. CDR3 coding DNA: TGTGCCAGCAGCCAAACTAGCGGGAGGGCTTCCCAGCAGTACTTC.

The chain joins TRBV10-1 to TRBJ2-1; 8 nucleotides align to TRBD2. CDR3 length equals 17 residues. With 7 bases clipped from V and 6 bases from J, the junction kept 17 bases outside the gene matches. Germline-derived CDR1 and CDR2 are WNHNN and SYGVQD (reference sequence). The CDR3 bases are TGCGCCAGCACTCGGGGACCAGGACTAGCAGGAACCAATGAGCAGTTCTTC. Translating gives CASTRGPGLAGTNEQFF.